These 9 T cell receptor beta chains came from one sample sequenced in a study of blood T cell repertoires in COVID-19. TCRdb's table, derived via immunoSEQ multiplex PCR, lists solely in-frame clones and lacks some. The table includes under 300,000 clones, about 83% detected once. Sequenced sample: peripheral blood. Receptors originate from a man aged 45-60 years with acute or convalescent COVID-19.

The genes are TRBV12-3 or TRBV12-4 and TRBJ2-5; no clear D gene. This CDR3 region has 12 residues. Trimming removed 5 bases at V and 2 bases at J, with 6 bases between. The CDR3 spells CASSQTQETQYF. Written as DNA, the CDR3 is TGTGCCAGCAGTCAGACTCAAGAGACCCAGTACTTC.

V and J are TRBV28 and TRBJ2-7, with TRBD2 as a possible D gene (7 bases). This CDR3 has 14 amino acids. Per germline, CDR1 MDHEN and CDR2 SYDVKM. The V gene lost 6 bases and the J gene lost 5 bases, with 17 bases spanning the gap. The CDR3 loop reads CASRGGGREDEQYF. The DNA of the CDR3 is TGTGCCAGCAGGGGGGGCGGGAGAGAGGACGAGCAGTACTTC.

The rearrangement uses TRBV19 and TRBJ1-4, with 8 nucleotides matching TRBD1. The germline gives CDR1 LNHDA, CDR2 SQIVND (reference sequence). The V and J ends lost 5 bases and 8 bases, in that order; junction bases with no gene match: 7. The CDR3 length is 14 residues. In DNA form, the CDR3 reads TGTGCCAGTAGTCCGCGACAGGGGAACGAAAAACTGTTTTTT. Residues: CASSPRQGNEKLFF.

The rearrangement uses TRBV7-9 and TRBJ1-5; no definite D call. The V gene's germline CDR1 is SEHNR and CDR2 FQNEAQ (reference sequence). The CDR3 totals 12 residues. V was shortened by 5 bases and J by 5 bases, with 7 bases between the two germline ends. The CDR3 DNA sequence: TGTGCCAGCAGCCGCGGGGATCAGCCCCAGCATTTT. Translation gives CASSRGDQPQHF.

The V gene is TRBV27, the J gene TRBJ1-5, with no clear D. The germline V gene has CDR1 MNHEY and CDR2 SMNVEV (reference sequence). The length of the CDR3 is 15 residues. Trimming shortened V by 6 bases and J by 0 bases, and 12 bases separated the two germline ends. The CDR3 nucleotides read TGTGCCAGCAGCCCAATCCCAGATAGCAATCAGCCCCAGCATTTT. Amino acids: CASSPIPDSNQPQHF.

The genes are TRBV7-8 and TRBJ2-1; D is unclear. CDR1 is SGHVS, CDR2 FQNEAQ, per germline. The CDR3 consists of 16 residues. The V and J ends lost 5 bases and 0 bases respectively, with 14 bases between them. The CDR3 protein is CASSLTYPISYNEQFF. CDR3 in DNA: TGTGCCAGCAGCCTAACATATCCGATCTCCTACAATGAGCAGTTCTTC.

The chain links TRBV11-2 to TRBJ1-2; D might be TRBD1 (5 bases). The V gene lost 0 bases and the J gene lost 4 bases, with 9 bases spanning the gap. Germline V CDR1 and CDR2: SGHAT, FQNNGV. The CDR3 spans 14 residues. CDR3 DNA sequence: TGTGCCAGCAGCTTAGATCGGGGGGGCTATGGCTACACCTTC. This translates into CASSLDRGGYGYTF.

The J gene is TRBJ1-6, the V gene TRBV11-2; 9 bases match TRBD1. Germline V gives CDR1 SGHAT, CDR2 FQNNGV. The CDR3 runs 14 residues. The V and J ends lost 4 bases and 10 bases, in that order; junction bases with no gene match: 5. CDR3 sequence: CASSSWDRDSPLHF. The CDR3 region has the DNA TGTGCCAGCAGCTCTTGGGACAGGGACTCACCCCTCCACTTT.

J is TRBJ1-5 and V is TRBV6-5, with D maybe TRBD1 (6 bases). Germline V gene sequence: CDR1 MNHEY, CDR2 SVGAGI. This CDR3 contains 13 residues. Trimming stripped 1 base from V and 8 bases from J, with 9 bases between. CDR3 bases: TGTGCCAGCAGTTACTTGTCAGGGGAGCCCCAGCATTTT. Translation: CASSYLSGEPQHF.